This section outlines one T cell receptor beta chain sequence together with its context. Its antigen is unidentified. This sample was included in a study of shared clonotypes between healthy human individuals. The CDR3 is 14 amino acids. Germline CDR1 LNHDA, CDR2 SQIVND (reference sequence). V shed 5 bases and J 12 bases; nucleotides not matched to a gene: 9. Whole-study findings and limits: Clonotype sharing among donors was expected to depend on sequencing depth.

Profiled with immunoSEQ multiplex PCR; TCRdb holds only in-frame clones, not every one. Of about 600,000 clones listed, 70% to 80% were seen once; the top ten hold about 11%. The chain couples TRBV19 to TRBJ2-1, with 11 bases matching TRBD1. This receptor was identified in a woman between 40 and 50 years old in good health. Some clones in this sample may be carry-over from other donors' samples. Sequencing used PBMCs. The CDR3: CASSPGTGGQRQFF. The DNA for the CDR3 is TGTGCCAGTAGTCCCGGGACAGGGGGTCAAAGGCAGTTCTTC.